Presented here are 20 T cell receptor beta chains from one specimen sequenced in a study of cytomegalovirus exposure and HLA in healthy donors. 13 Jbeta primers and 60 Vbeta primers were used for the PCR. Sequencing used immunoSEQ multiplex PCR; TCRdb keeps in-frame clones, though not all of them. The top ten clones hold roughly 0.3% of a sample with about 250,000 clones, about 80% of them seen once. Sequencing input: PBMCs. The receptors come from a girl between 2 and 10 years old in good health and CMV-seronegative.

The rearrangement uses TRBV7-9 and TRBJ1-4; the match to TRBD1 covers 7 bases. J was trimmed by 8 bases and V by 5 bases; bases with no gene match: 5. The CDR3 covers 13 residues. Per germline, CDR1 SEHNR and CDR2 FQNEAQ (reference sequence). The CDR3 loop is CASSPLQGEKLFF. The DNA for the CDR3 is TGTGCCAGCAGCCCACTACAGGGGGAAAAACTGTTTTTT.

The CDR3 sequence is CASSLVSGNTEAFF. CDR3 DNA: TGTGCCAGCAGCCTCGTTTCGGGGAACACTGAAGCTTTCTTT. The chain joins TRBV7-8 to TRBJ1-1; D remains ambiguous. The CDR3 is 14 amino acids. Per germline, CDR1 SGHVS and CDR2 FQNEAQ. V was cut by 5 bases and J by 1 base, with 11 bases left in between.

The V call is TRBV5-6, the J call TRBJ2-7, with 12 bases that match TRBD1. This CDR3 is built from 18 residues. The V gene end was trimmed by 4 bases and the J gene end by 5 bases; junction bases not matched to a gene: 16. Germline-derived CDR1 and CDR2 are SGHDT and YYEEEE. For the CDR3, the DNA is TGTGCCAGCAGCCAAGGGGGTATGGGGACAGGGGGCTATAACGAGCAGTACTTC. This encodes CASSQGGMGTGGYNEQYF.

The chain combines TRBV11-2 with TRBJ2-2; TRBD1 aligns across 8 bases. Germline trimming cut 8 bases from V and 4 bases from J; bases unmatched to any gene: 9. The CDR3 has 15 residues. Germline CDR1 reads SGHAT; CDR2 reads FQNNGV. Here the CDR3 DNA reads TGTGCCAGCTTAAAGGGACAGGTGACCACCGGGGAGCTGTTTTTT. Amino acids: CASLKGQVTTGELFF.

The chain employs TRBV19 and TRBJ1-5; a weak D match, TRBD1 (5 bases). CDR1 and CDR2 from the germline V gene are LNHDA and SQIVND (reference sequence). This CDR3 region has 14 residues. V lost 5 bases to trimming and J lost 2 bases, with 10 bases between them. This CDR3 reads CASSWGRGNQPQHF. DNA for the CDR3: TGTGCCAGTAGTTGGGGCAGAGGCAATCAGCCCCAGCATTTT. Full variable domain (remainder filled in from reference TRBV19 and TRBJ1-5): DGGITQSPKYLFRKEGQNVTLSCEQNLNHDAMYWYRQDPGQGLRLIYYSQIVNDFQKGDIAEGYSVSREKKESFPLTVTSAQKNPTAFYLCASSWGRGNQPQHFGDGTRLSIL.

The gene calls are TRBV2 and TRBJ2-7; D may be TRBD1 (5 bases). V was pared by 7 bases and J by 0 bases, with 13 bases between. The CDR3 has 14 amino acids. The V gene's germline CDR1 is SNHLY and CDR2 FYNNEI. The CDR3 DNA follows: TGTGCCAGCATTTTTGGCAGGGACTCCTACGAGCAGTACTTC. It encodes CASIFGRDSYEQYF.

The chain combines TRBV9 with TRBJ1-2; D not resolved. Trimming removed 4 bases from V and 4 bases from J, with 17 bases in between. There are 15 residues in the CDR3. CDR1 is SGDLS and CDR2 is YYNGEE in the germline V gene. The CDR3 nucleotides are TGTGCCAGCAGCCCCGCTGGAGCCGGCGGCTATGGCTACACCTTC. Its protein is CASSPAGAGGYGYTF.

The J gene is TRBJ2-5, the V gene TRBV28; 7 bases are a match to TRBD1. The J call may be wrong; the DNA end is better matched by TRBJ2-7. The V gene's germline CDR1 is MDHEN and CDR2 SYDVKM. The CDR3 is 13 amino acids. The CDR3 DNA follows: TGTGCCACATTCTCGGGACAGAACTACGAGCAGTACTTC. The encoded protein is CATFSGQNYEQYF.

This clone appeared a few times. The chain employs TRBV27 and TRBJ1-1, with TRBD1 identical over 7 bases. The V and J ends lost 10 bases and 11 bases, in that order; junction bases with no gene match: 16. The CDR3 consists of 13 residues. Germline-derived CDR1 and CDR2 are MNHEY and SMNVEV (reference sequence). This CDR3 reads CATRSGTAPGAFF. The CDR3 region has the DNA TGTGCCACCCGGTCCGGGACAGCGCCCGGGGCTTTCTTT.

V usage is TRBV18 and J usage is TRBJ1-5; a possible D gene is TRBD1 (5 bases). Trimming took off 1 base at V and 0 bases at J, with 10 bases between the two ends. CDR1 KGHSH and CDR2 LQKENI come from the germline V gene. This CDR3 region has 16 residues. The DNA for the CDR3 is TGTGCCAGCTCACCACAGGAGGGGAATAGCAATCAGCCCCAGCATTTT. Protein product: CASSPQEGNSNQPQHF.

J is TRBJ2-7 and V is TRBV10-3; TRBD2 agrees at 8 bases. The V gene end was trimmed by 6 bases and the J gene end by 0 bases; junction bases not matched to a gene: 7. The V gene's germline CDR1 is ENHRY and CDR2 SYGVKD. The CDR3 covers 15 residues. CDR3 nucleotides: TGTGCCATCAGCACTAGCGGTTCGAGCTCCTACGAGCAGTACTTC. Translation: CAISTSGSSSYEQYF.

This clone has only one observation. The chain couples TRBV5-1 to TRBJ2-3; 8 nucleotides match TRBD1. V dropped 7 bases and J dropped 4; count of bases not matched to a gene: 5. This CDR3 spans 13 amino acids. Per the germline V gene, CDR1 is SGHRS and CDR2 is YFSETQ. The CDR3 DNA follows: TGCGCCAGCGGACAGGGAGGATCAGATACGCAGTATTTT. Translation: CASGQGGSDTQYF.

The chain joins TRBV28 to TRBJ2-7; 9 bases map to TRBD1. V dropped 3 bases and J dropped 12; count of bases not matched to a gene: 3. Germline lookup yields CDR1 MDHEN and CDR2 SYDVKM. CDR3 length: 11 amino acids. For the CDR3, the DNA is TGTGCCAGCAGTTTTACAGGGGGCTTGTACTTC. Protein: CASSFTGGLYF.

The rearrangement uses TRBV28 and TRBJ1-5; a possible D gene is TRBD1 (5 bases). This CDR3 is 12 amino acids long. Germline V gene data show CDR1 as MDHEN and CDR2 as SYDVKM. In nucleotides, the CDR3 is TGTGCGACTGCCAGGGCAGGGCAGCCCCAGCATTTT. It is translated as CATARAGQPQHF.

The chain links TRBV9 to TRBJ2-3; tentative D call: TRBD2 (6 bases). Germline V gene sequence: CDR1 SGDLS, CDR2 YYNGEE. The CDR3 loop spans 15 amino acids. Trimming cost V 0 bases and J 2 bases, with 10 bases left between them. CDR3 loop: CASSVGGGITDTQYF. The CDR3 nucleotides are TGTGCCAGCAGCGTAGGTGGGGGGATCACAGATACGCAGTATTTT.

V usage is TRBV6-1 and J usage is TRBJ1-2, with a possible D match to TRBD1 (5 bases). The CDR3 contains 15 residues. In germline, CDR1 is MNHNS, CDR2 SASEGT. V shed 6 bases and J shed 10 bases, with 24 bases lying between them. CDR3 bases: TGTGCCAGCAGCCAGATGGGAGCGGGACTTATCGCCTACACCTTC. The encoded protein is CASSQMGAGLIAYTF.

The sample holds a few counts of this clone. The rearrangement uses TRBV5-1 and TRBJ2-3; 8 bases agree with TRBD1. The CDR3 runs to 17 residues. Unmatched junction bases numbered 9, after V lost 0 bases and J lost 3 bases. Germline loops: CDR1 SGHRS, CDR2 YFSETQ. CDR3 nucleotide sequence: TGCGCCAGCAGCTTGGGCCTCGGACAGGGTGAAACAGATACGCAGTATTTT. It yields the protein CASSLGLGQGETDTQYF.

The CDR3 protein is CASSLLLQGNTEAFF. The CDR3 bases are TGTGCCAGCAGCCTCCTTCTACAGGGAAACACTGAAGCTTTCTTT. The chain combines TRBV28 with TRBJ1-1; TRBD1 might be the D (6 bases). The CDR3 contains 15 residues. CDR1 MDHEN and CDR2 SYDVKM come from the germline V gene. V lost 6 bases and J lost 2, with 16 bases in between.

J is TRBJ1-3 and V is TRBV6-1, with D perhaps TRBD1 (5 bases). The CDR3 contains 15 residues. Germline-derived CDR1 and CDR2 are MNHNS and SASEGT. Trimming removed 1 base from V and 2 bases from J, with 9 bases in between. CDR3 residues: CASSEGRTTGNTIYF. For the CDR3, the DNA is TGTGCCAGCAGTGAAGGAAGGACAACTGGAAACACCATATATTTT.

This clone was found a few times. The CDR3 nucleotides read TGTGCCAGCAGCTTGCGTACCAGATATTCACCCCTCCACTTT. The encoded protein is CASSLRTRYSPLHF. The chain carries TRBV5-6 and TRBJ1-6; the D is unclear. This CDR3 spans 14 amino acids. Germline V lookup: CDR1 SGHDT, CDR2 YYEEEE. Trimming removed 1 base at V and 8 bases at J, with 10 bases between.